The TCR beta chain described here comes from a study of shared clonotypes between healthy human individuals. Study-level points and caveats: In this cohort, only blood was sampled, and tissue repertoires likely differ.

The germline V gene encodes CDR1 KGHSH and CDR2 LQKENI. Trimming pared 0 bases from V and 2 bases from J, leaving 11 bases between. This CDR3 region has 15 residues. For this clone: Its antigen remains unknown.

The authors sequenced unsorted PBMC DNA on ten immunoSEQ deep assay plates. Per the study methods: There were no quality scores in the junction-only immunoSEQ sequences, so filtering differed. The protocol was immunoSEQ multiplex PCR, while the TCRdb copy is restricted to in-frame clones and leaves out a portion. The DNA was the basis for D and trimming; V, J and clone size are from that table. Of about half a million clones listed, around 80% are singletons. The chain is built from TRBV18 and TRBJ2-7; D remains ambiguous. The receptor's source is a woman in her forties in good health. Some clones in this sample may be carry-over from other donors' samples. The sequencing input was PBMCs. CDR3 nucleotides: TGTGCCAGCTCACCACCGGGCGGAAAAGCCTACGAGCAGTACTTC. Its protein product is CASSPPGGKAYEQYF.